This T cell receptor (beta chain) was identified during a study of Ad26.COV2.S vaccination and SARS-CoV-2 variants (dated by TCRdb to the early 2020s). Notes on the research overall: Donors in the vaccine arm were drawn from COV1001, a multicentre, randomized, double-blind, placebo-controlled phase I-IIa trial testing Ad26.COV2.S in healthy adults. Investigators did not know the trial group allocation while performing experiments and assessing outcomes. Ad26.COV2.S was administered intramuscularly at 5 x 10^10 or 1 x 10^11 viral particles, either as a single shot or as two shots given 56 days apart. TCRbeta repertoire sequencing served as the tool for gauging how specific and how broad the SARS-CoV-2-reactive T cell receptors were following Ad26.COV2.S vaccination. A total of roughly 30 samples were included in the TCR-sequenced set, comprising around 19 Ad26.COV2.S vaccine recipients, 5 placebo recipients and 8 SARS-CoV-2 convalescent individuals. Participants in the trial were split at random into five groups of five each, receiving low-dose or high-dose Ad26.COV2.S once or twice, or else placebo on both occasions. On the study overall, not on this receptor specifically: The authors noted that the TCR breadth and depth analyses may have underestimated total T cell responses. Higher spike-specific TCR breadth was observed in Ad26.COV2.S recipients than in placebo recipients (P = 0.0014). The study was not powered to compare responses between vaccine doses or regimens. Substantial breadth of spike-specific CD8+ and CD4+ T cell responses was reported after vaccination. Vaccine and placebo recipients had similar non-spike TCR breadth, a finding consistent with the vaccine containing only spike.

Interpreted using the paper, the treatment or condition label stands for: about 20 received Ad26.COV2.S at low or high dose, single or two shots; roughly five received placebo; per-sample allocation not given. Repertoires of vaccine and placebo recipients were sequenced from samples collected on day 63 after the first injection. In Cohort 1b, some 25 adults aged 18-55 years were enrolled at a single site in Boston, USA, between 29 July and 7 August 2020. Ad26.COV2.S was a replication-incompetent adenovirus type 26 vector expressing a prefusion-stabilized SARS-CoV-2 spike protein from the original Wuhan strain. A note on this clone: The clone's antigen remains unknown. No quality values exist for individual bases; no much larger clone is one base distant.

TCRbeta CDR3 regions were sequenced with the immunoSEQ Assay. After extraction, genomic DNA underwent amplification by bias-controlled multiplex PCR, followed by high-throughput sequencing. As for the original processing: To quantify the absolute abundance of each unique TCRbeta CDR3 region, sequences were collapsed and filtered. T cell fraction was estimated by normalization of TCRbeta template counts to usable DNA, with usable DNA being measured through amplification of reference genes present in all nucleated cells. Repertoire TCRs were annotated as SARS-CoV-2-specific by exact matching of V gene, CDR3 amino acid sequence and J gene to a known reactive TCR set. The reference SARS-CoV-2 TCR set came from MIRA and was filtered for enrichment in COVID-19-positive ImmuneCODE repertoires, removing public or cross-reactive TCRs. Drawing on the MIRA antigens, annotated TCRs were analysed further at the level of specific ORF or position within ORF. Depth was the summed frequency of annotated unique rearrangements, while breadth was defined as annotated unique rearrangements over total unique productive rearrangements. Two-sided Wilcoxon rank-sum tests were applied when comparing TCR breadth between groups. The immuneACCESS repertoire file appears here via TCRdb, limited to in-frame rearrangements. These files lack a portion of the clones; in checked studies, under half of the deficit traces to unresolved V genes, and the cause of the others is not known. V, J and clone size are those of that table, while D and trimming were read from the DNA. For this sample there are 350,000 to 450,000 clones; about 89% appear just once. The ten largest clones capture around 2% of the sample.

The TCR comes from a person aged 18-65 years who received the Ad26.COV2.S COVID-19 vaccine or a placebo. Sequenced here: peripheral blood, sampled in a trial of Ad26.COV2.S vaccine versus placebo.

The CDR3 protein is CASSEGGLASDTQYF. The DNA sequence is as follows: TGTGCCAGCAGTGAAGGGGGACTAGCTTCAGATACGCAGTATTTT. This receptor chain uses TRBV6-1 and TRBJ2-3, with 9 bases in between that match TRBD2. At the junction V is shortened by 1 base and J by 4 bases; bases outside the gene matches: 3. The CDR3 measures 15 amino acids from cysteine to phenylalanine. Only the CDR3 DNA is retained, 45 bases long and in frame from the first base. Per the germline V gene, MNHNS is the CDR1 and SASEGT is the CDR2.